The rows below give T cell receptor delta chains drawn from one sample of a study of delta chains in infants with herpesvirus infections. TCRdb redid clone calling on the RT-PCR reads using CATT. This table holds about 630 delta-chain clones, 2.7% found once. The sample consisted of peripheral blood, taken at time point 3 of longitudinal follow-up. All receptors come from a human donor who was a Ugandan infant, either HIV-exposed or HIV-unexposed (not recorded which). The CDR3 runs from the conserved cysteine through the conserved F or W. The D gene is left open where the match is weak. Some rows mark clone size as missing; the rest say once, few, many or name a class of expanded clone.

clone_size,v_call,d_call,j_call,cdr3_aa,cdr3_nt
large,TRDV1,-,TRDJ1,CALGELVFQVSPYPDKLIF,TGTGCTCTTGGGGAACTTGTCTTCCAAGTTTCCCCCTACCCCGATAAACTCATCTTT
large,TRDV1,TRDD2,TRDJ1,CALGDPAFLLGRHDKLIF,TGTGCTCTTGGGGATCCGGCCTTCCTACTGGGACGTCACGATAAACTCATCTTT
large,TRDV1,TRDD3,TRDJ2,CALGEVALRPFGGGPLTAQLFF,TGTGCTCTTGGGGAAGTCGCGTTGAGGCCCTTTGGTGGGGGACCTTTGACAGCACAACTCTTCTTT
few,TRDV1,-,TRDJ1,CALGDLLLQGALYTDKLIF,TGTGCTCTTGGGGACCTCCTACTCCAGGGGGCTTTATACACCGATAAACTCATCTTT
large,TRDV1,-,TRDJ1,CALGTPCLLSFPLSLYTDKLIF,TGTGCTCTTGGGACCCCATGTTTATTATCGTTCCCCCTCAGCCTATACACCGATAAACTCATCTTT
large,TRDV1,-,TRDJ1,CALGEHLPGPEAVYTDKLIF,TGTGCTCTTGGGGAACATCTACCGGGCCCCGAGGCGGTGTACACCGATAAACTCATCTTT
large,TRDV3,-,TRDJ1,CAFRRNLPYPGLGVYTDKLIF,TGTGCCTTTAGGCGGAACCTACCCTACCCCGGACTGGGTGTTTACACCGATAAACTCATCTTT
large,TRDV1,TRDD3,TRDJ1,CALGERTFYWGNWYTDKLIF,TGTGCTCTTGGGGAACGTACCTTTTACTGGGGGAATTGGTACACCGATAAACTCATCTTT
large,TRDV1,TRDD3,TRDJ2,CALGVPILGGGDTLGNLPAQLFF,TGTGCTCTTGGGGTCCCAATTCTCGGGGGTGGGGATACTTTGGGAAACCTCCCAGCACAACTCTTCTTT
medium-sized,TRDV1,TRDD3,TRDJ1,CALGELLGRLYWGIQPDTDKLIF,TGTGCTCTTGGGGAACTATTGGGCCGATTGTACTGGGGGATACAGCCCGACACCGATAAACTCATCTTT
medium-sized,TRDV1,TRDD3,TRDJ3,CALGDAPRGGIRPKRAAWDTRQMFF,TGTGCTCTTGGGGATGCACCCAGAGGGGGGATACGGCCGAAAAGAGCAGCCTGGGACACCCGACAGATGTTTTTC
large,TRDV2,-,TRDJ2,CACDTLLVGGLTAQLFF,TGTGCCTGTGACACCCTTCTTGTGGGGGGATTGACAGCACAACTCTTCTTT
large,TRDV3,TRDD3,TRDJ1,CAFPSRLTPHYWGIRGTDKLIF,TGTGCCTTTCCTTCACGTCTCACCCCACACTACTGGGGGATACGGGGCACCGATAAACTCATCTTT
-,TRDV3,-,TRDJ1,CASPGNVGYTDKLIF,TGTGCCTCCCCCGGCAATGTGGGGTACACCGATAAACTCATCTTT
few,TRDV2,TRDD3,TRDJ1,CACDRPPRSGGLLATGYTDKLIF,TGTGCCTGTGACAGACCCCCCAGGTCTGGGGGATTATTGGCTACCGGGTACACCGATAAACTCATCTTT
medium-sized,TRDV1,TRDD3,TRDJ1,CALGEPDKFLGDTGADKLIF,TGTGCTCTTGGGGAACCGGATAAGTTTCTGGGGGATACAGGGGCCGATAAACTCATCTTT
large,TRAV29/DV5,-,TRDJ3,CSVLLCSKRLLGSYVGGSCSWDTRQMFF,-
large,TRDV1,TRDD3,TRDJ1,CALGENRPTCPYWGIWDTDKLIF,TGTGCTCTTGGGGAAAACAGGCCTACGTGCCCATACTGGGGGATATGGGACACCGATAAACTCATCTTT
large,TRDV2,TRDD3,TRDJ3,CACDSLGDSSRDTRQMFF,TGTGCCTGTGACAGCCTGGGGGATAGTAGCCGGGACACCCGACAGATGTTTTTC
large,TRDV3,TRDD3,TRDJ1,CAFSCTSSVWVGDKEMTDKLIF,TGTGCCTTTAGCTGTACCTCTTCCGTGTGGGTGGGGGATAAGGAGATGACCGATAAACTCATCTTT